One and the same sample provided the 20 T cell receptor beta chains below, sequenced in a study of neurological immune-mediated disorders. One entry per CDR3 protein, called by TCRdb with MiXCR from the 5' RACE reads. This table has around 46,000 distinct CDR3 sequences, less than 2% appearing once. Source material: PBMCs. The source of these receptors is a woman between 35 and 50 years old with multiple sclerosis.

This clonotype was counted many times. The chain employs TRBV20-1 and TRBJ1-1; possible D gene TRBD1, 5 bases. CDR1 is DFQATT and CDR2 is SNEGSKA in the germline V gene (reference sequence). The CDR3 runs 12 residues. Trimming took 4 bases from V and 1 from J, leaving 7 bases between them. In DNA form, the CDR3 reads TGCAGTGCTACCACAGGGAACACTGAAGCTTTCTTT. Translating it yields CSATTGNTEAFF.

There are many counts of this clonotype. The rearrangement links TRBV20-1 to TRBJ2-3, with 10 bases matching TRBD1. Germline-derived CDR1 and CDR2 are DFQATT and SNEGSKA (reference sequence). The length of the CDR3 is 16 residues. V trimming: 0 bases; J trimming: 2 bases; junction bases outside the gene matches: 5. CDR3 sequence reads: CSARDPGQGYTDTQYF. The CDR3 DNA follows: TGCAGTGCTAGAGATCCGGGACAGGGGTACACAGATACGCAGTATTTT.

This clonotype was counted ten times or more. This rearrangement joins TRBV12-3 or TRBV12-4 to TRBJ2-5, with D possibly TRBD1 on 6 matching bases. The CDR3 sequence is 15 residues long. Trimming pared 6 bases from V and 0 bases from J, leaving 14 bases between. For the CDR3, the DNA is TGTGCCAGCAGATCGCTTACAGGGAACCAAGAGACCCAGTACTTC. It specifies CASRSLTGNQETQYF.

As concerns this clonotype: Because the CDR3 is missing its conserved closing phenylalanine or tryptophan, this is likely a read error. CDR3 in amino acids: CSAVGFTGNGELFI. The CDR3 nucleotides are TGCAGTGCTGTGGGGTTTACAGGGAACGGAGAACTGTTTATT. V usage is TRBV20-1 and J usage is TRBJ1-4, with D perhaps TRBD1 (6 bases). Germline CDR1 DFQATT, CDR2 SNEGSKA (reference sequence). Trimming stripped 5 bases from V and 12 bases from J, with 22 bases between. This CDR3 contains 14 residues.

This clonotype was seen ten or more times. The genes are TRBV20-1 and TRBJ2-1, with D perhaps TRBD1 (6 bases). Germline values: CDR1 DFQATT, CDR2 SNEGSKA (reference sequence). V lost 4 bases to trimming and J lost 10 bases, with 20 bases between them. This CDR3 region has 14 residues. CDR3 region: CSATGHIHLWEQFF. For the CDR3, the DNA is TGCAGTGCTACGGGACACATACACCTCTGGGAGCAGTTCTTC.

This clonotype was counted many times. The chain uses TRBV6-5 and TRBJ2-3; D call uncertain. Per the germline V gene, CDR1 is MNHEY and CDR2 is SVGAGI. The CDR3 is 13 residues long. Trimming cost V 5 bases and J 6 bases, with 12 bases left between them. As DNA, the CDR3 is TGTGCCAGCAGTCCACCTTCTCGTGATACGCAGTATTTT. It is translated as CASSPPSRDTQYF.

Many counts were recorded for this clonotype. This sequence joins TRBV7-2 and TRBJ2-1; no clear D gene. Trimming cost V 7 bases and J 5 bases, with 15 bases left between them. The CDR3 totals 14 residues. Germline loops: CDR1 SGHTA, CDR2 FQGNSA. The CDR3 sequence: CASNRRPIDNEQFF. The CDR3 DNA is TGTGCCAGCAACCGGCGTCCTATCGACAATGAGCAGTTCTTC.

This clonotype came up a few times. In DNA, the CDR3 is TGCAGTGCTACCAACACCTACGAGCAGTACTTC. Amino acid sequence: CSATNTYEQYF. The chain links TRBV20-1 to TRBJ2-7; D call uncertain. This CDR3 is 11 amino acids long. The V end was cut by 4 bases, the J end by 2 bases, with 6 bases between. Germline V gives CDR1 DFQATT, CDR2 SNEGSKA (reference sequence).

This clonotype was seen at least ten times. The chain links TRBV6-5 to TRBJ1-2, with 8 bases identical to TRBD1. Germline values: CDR1 MNHEY, CDR2 SVGAGI. Losses at the gene ends were 5 bases for V and 5 bases for J; bases not matched to a gene: 16. This CDR3 contains 17 residues. The CDR3 DNA follows: TGTGCCAGCAGTCCAGGATTCTGGACAGGGACGGGGTATGGCTACACCTTC. This gives the protein CASSPGFWTGTGYGYTF.

This clonotype was counted at least ten times. J is TRBJ1-2 and V is TRBV5-1; no clear D gene. Germline-derived CDR1 and CDR2 are SGHRS and YFSETQ. This CDR3 region has 15 residues. The V gene lost 0 bases and the J gene lost 0 bases, with 9 bases spanning the gap. CDR3 nucleotides: TGCGCCAGCAGCTTGGCGGCTACAGCTAACTATGGCTACACCTTC. It codes for CASSLAATANYGYTF.

The gene calls are TRBV20-1 and TRBJ1-1; 7 bases agree with TRBD1. Germline lookup yields CDR1 DFQATT and CDR2 SNEGSKA (reference sequence). The junction had 9 bases not matched to a gene; V was cut back by 5 bases and J by 6 bases. The CDR3 length is 13 residues. CDR3 region: CSAPRDSRPEAFF. CDR3 nucleotide sequence: TGCAGTGCTCCCCGGGACAGTCGCCCTGAAGCTTTCTTT.

In its sample, this clonotype was seen many times. This chain uses TRBV18 with TRBJ1-2; TRBD1 aligns across 7 bases. Germline V gives CDR1 KGHSH, CDR2 LQKENI. This CDR3 has 14 amino acids. The V and J ends lost 1 base and 8 bases, in that order; junction bases with no gene match: 7. The CDR3 region has the DNA TGTGCCAGCTCACCACTCCCAACAGGGGAAGGCTACACCTTC. Residues: CASSPLPTGEGYTF.

This clonotype has ten or more counts. V usage is TRBV2 and J usage is TRBJ2-1, with D possibly being TRBD1 (5 bases). The CDR3 has 12 residues. Germline CDR1 is SNHLY and CDR2 is FYNNEI. V was trimmed by 11 bases and J by 2 bases, leaving 10 bases between them. The CDR3 protein is CAAKGPYNEQFF. CDR3 in DNA: TGTGCCGCTAAGGGGCCCTACAATGAGCAGTTCTTC.

At least ten counts were recorded for this clonotype. This sequence joins TRBV20-1 and TRBJ2-5; D is perhaps TRBD1 or TRBD2 (6 bases each). Deletions cut 2 bases from V and 5 bases from J, with 18 bases between. The CDR3 covers 15 residues. Germline-derived CDR1 and CDR2 are DFQATT and SNEGSKA (reference sequence). The CDR3 nucleotides read TGCAGTGCTAGAATGTCCGGGGGCGCGAGGGAGACCCAGTACTTC. Translated: CSARMSGGARETQYF.

The genes are TRBV6-2 or TRBV6-3 and TRBJ1-1; D may be TRBD1 (5 bases). The germline V and J ends were trimmed by 2 bases and 4 bases, with 8 bases remaining between them. CDR1 is MNHEY and CDR2 is SVGEGT in the germline V gene. This CDR3 has 13 amino acids. CDR3 DNA sequence: TGTGCCAGCAGTTACGGCAGGGTCACTGAAGCTTTCTTT. Protein: CASSYGRVTEAFF.

This clonotype was detected many times. The rearrangement links TRBV6-5 to TRBJ2-7; 7 positions agree with TRBD1. CDR1 is MNHEY, CDR2 SVGAGI, per germline. CDR3 length equals 13 residues. V was pared by 6 bases and J by 3 bases, with 5 bases of the junction left unmatched. CDR3 protein: CASSGDSLYEQYF. For the CDR3, the DNA is TGTGCCAGCAGCGGGGACAGTCTCTACGAGCAGTACTTC.

Many counts were recorded for this clonotype. The V call is TRBV29-1, the J call TRBJ1-5; D might be TRBD1 (5 bases). The CDR3 extends over 12 amino acids. V lost 5 bases and J lost 6, with 11 bases in between. Germline V gene sequence: CDR1 SQVTM, CDR2 ANQGSEA. The CDR3 sequence is CSVRGEGQPQHF. CDR3 coding DNA: TGCAGCGTTAGAGGGGAAGGTCAGCCCCAGCATTTT.

This clonotype came up many times. The rearrangement links TRBV3-1 to TRBJ1-4, with unresolved D. V lost 3 bases and J lost 8, with 7 bases in between. From germline, CDR1 is LGHDT and CDR2 YNNKEL (reference sequence). This CDR3 is built from 12 residues. The CDR3 spells CASSHRREKLFF. CDR3 in DNA: TGTGCCAGCAGCCATAGGAGGGAAAAACTGTTTTTT.

This clonotype has ten or more counts. The chain joins TRBV20-1 to TRBJ2-1; D is undetermined. Deletions cut 7 bases from V and 4 bases from J, with 11 bases between. This CDR3 comprises 12 residues. Germline values: CDR1 DFQATT, CDR2 SNEGSKA (reference sequence). The CDR3 region has the DNA TGCAGTGTTCCAACCAGTTACAATGAGCAGTTCTTC. This gives the protein CSVPTSYNEQFF.

Comments on this clonotype: One junction end does not reproduce the germline sequence, and a read error may be involved. The rearrangement links TRBV7-2 to TRBJ2-7, with a tentative D call TRBD1 (5 bases). Germline-derived CDR1 and CDR2 are SGHTA and FQGNSA. The CDR3 extends over 14 amino acids. The CDR3: CVSSLYRTSYEQYF. The DNA of the CDR3 is TGTGTCAGCAGCTTATACAGGACGTCCTACGAGCAGTACTTC.